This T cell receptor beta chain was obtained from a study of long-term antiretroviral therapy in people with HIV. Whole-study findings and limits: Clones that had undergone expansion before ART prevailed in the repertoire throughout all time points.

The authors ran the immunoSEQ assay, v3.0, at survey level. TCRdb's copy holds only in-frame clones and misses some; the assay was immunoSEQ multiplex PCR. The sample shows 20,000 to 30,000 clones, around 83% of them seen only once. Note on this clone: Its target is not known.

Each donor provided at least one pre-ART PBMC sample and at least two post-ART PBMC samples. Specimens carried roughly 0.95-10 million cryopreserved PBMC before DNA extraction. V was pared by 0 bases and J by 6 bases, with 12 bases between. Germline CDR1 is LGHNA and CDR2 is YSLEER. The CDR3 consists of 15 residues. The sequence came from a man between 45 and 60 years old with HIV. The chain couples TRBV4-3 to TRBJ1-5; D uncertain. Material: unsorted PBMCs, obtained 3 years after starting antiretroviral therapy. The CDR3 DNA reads TGCGCCAGCAGCCAAGATCGATTCGGGCTTCAGCCCCAGCATTTT. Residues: CASSQDRFGLQPQHF.